A single sample gave rise to the 28 T cell receptor beta chains below, sequenced in a study of T cells in Graves' hyperthyroidism and ophthalmopathy. RNA transcripts yielded amplified TCR beta CDR3 regions. Initially, a first-round RT-PCR of the TCR CDR3 employed the HTBI primer set. MiXCR, applied by TCRdb to the multiplex PCR reads, yields one record per CDR3 protein. The sample consists of more than 450,000 distinct CDR3 sequences, approximately 14% of them appearing once. What was sequenced was blood. These receptors all stem from a woman between 40 and 55 years old with Graves' hyperthyroidism.

This clonotype was seen many times. The chain is built from TRBV20-1 and TRBJ2-1; a weak D match, TRBD2 (6 bases). Germline loops: CDR1 DFQATT, CDR2 SNEGSKA (reference sequence). The CDR3 extends over 13 amino acids. The germline V and J ends were trimmed by 3 bases and 9 bases, with 15 bases remaining between them. CDR3 residues: CSASLREYGEQFF. CDR3 DNA sequence: TGCAGTGCTAGTCTGCGGGAATATGGTGAGCAGTTCTTC.

This chain uses TRBV6-2 or TRBV6-3 with TRBJ2-3, with D possibly TRBD1 on 6 matching bases. The CDR3 sequence is 17 residues long. Germline V lookup: CDR1 MNHEY, CDR2 SVGEGT. Trimming shortened V by 4 bases and J by 2 bases, and 19 bases separated the two germline ends. The CDR3 DNA reads TGTGCCAGCAGTTCCACATTAACGACAGGAATCACAGATACGCAGTATTTT. Translated, it gives CASSSTLTTGITDTQYF.

This clonotype came up many times. V and J are TRBV12-3 or TRBV12-4 and TRBJ2-6; D is uncertain. The V end was cut by 1 base, the J end by 4 bases, with 14 bases between. The CDR3 sequence is 17 residues long. CDR3 amino acids: CASSLGSGRAGANVLTF. The CDR3 region has the DNA TGTGCCAGCAGTTTAGGATCCGGAAGGGCCGGGGCCAACGTCCTGACTTTC.

A few counts support this clonotype. The genes are TRBV15 and TRBJ2-5; D is unclear. This CDR3 is built from 13 residues. Germline V CDR1 and CDR2: LNHNV, YYDKDF (reference sequence). V dropped 4 bases and J dropped 5 bases, with 11 bases sitting between them. CDR3 DNA: TGTGCCACCAGCACTCTAGGTAGGGAGACCCAGTACTTC. Translating gives CATSTLGRETQYF.

This clonotype appeared a few times. The J gene is TRBJ2-5, the V gene TRBV14; 8 bases map to TRBD2. In germline, CDR1 is SGHDN, CDR2 FVKESK. The CDR3 loop spans 17 amino acids. Trimming at V came to 4 bases and at J to 5 bases, leaving 15 bases not matched to a gene. The CDR3 region has the DNA TGTGCCAGCAGCCTTTCCGGGAGGGCCACGTTTGGGGAGACCCAGTACTTC. Protein product: CASSLSGRATFGETQYF.

This clonotype was recorded at least ten times. The rearrangement links TRBV7-3 to TRBJ2-1, with 9 bases aligning to TRBD1. CDR3 size: 16 residues. Trimming at V came to 5 bases and at J to 4 bases, leaving 9 bases not matched to a gene. CDR1 and CDR2 from the germline V gene are SGHTA and FQGTGA. The CDR3: CASSPGTGSQYNEQFF. CDR3 sequence (DNA): TGTGCCAGCAGCCCCGGGACAGGGAGCCAATACAATGAGCAGTTCTTC.

This clonotype has at least ten counts. The chain recombines TRBV20-1 with TRBJ2-7, with 12 bases aligning to TRBD2. Germline V lookup: CDR1 DFQATT, CDR2 SNEGSKA (reference sequence). CDR3 length: 13 residues. Losses at the gene ends were 6 bases for V and 7 bases for J; bases not matched to a gene: 7. The CDR3 DNA sequence: TGCAGTGCCAGGGAACTAGCGGGAGGTGAGCAGTACTTC. Protein sequence: CSARELAGGEQYF.

In its sample, this clonotype was seen a few times. V usage is TRBV28 and J usage is TRBJ2-2; 10 bases are shared with TRBD2. The ends lost 6 bases at V and 5 bases at J; junction bases unmatched: 9. Per the germline V gene, CDR1 is MDHEN and CDR2 is SYDVKM. CDR3 length equals 16 residues. CDR3 loop: CASSGASGSFTGELFF. The CDR3 DNA is TGTGCCAGCAGCGGGGCTAGCGGGAGTTTTACCGGGGAGCTGTTTTTT.

V is TRBV6-2 or TRBV6-3 and J is TRBJ2-4; D is undetermined. This CDR3 spans 16 amino acids. Trimming stripped 0 bases from V and 2 bases from J, with 11 bases between. Germline CDR1 MNHEY, CDR2 SVGEGT. In DNA form, the CDR3 reads TGTGCCAGCAGTTACTCGATTCAGGAGTCCAAAAACATTCAGTACTTC. Encoded protein: CASSYSIQESKNIQYF.

A few counts support this clonotype. J is TRBJ2-1 and V is TRBV5-8; 10 nucleotides match TRBD2. Germline CDR1 SGHTS, CDR2 YDEGEE. The CDR3 covers 18 residues. V was pared by 0 bases and J by 0 bases, with 6 bases of the junction left unmatched. CDR3 region: CASSLVLAGVRSYNEQFF. The CDR3 coding sequence is TGTGCCAGCAGCTTGGTTCTAGCGGGGGTTCGCTCCTACAATGAGCAGTTCTTC.

Ten or more counts support this clonotype. The gene calls are TRBV28 and TRBJ2-5; D call uncertain. The CDR3 loop spans 14 amino acids. Trimming took 3 bases from V and 4 from J, leaving 12 bases between them. Germline V gives CDR1 MDHEN, CDR2 SYDVKM. Here the CDR3 DNA reads TGTGCCAGCAGTTTGGTACTCCTGGGAGAGACCCAGTACTTC. It translates to CASSLVLLGETQYF.

This clonotype came up many times. The chain joins TRBV7-2 to TRBJ2-3, with 11 positions matching TRBD2. In germline, CDR1 is SGHTA, CDR2 FQGNSA. Trimming took 2 bases from V and 3 from J; bases not matched to a gene: 4. CDR3 length: 16 residues. This CDR3 is CASSLTSGSETDTQYF. As DNA, the CDR3 is TGTGCCAGCAGCTTAACTAGCGGGAGTGAGACAGATACGCAGTATTTT.

A few counts support this clonotype. The chain is built from TRBV9 and TRBJ2-7; D is unresolved. The CDR3 is made up of 15 amino acids. Trimming removed 0 bases at V and 4 bases at J, with 14 bases between. The germline V gene has CDR1 SGDLS and CDR2 YYNGEE. The CDR3 sequence is CASSVDPEQMYEQYF. The CDR3 region has the DNA TGTGCCAGCAGCGTAGACCCGGAACAGATGTACGAGCAGTACTTC.

This clonotype was counted many times. The chain carries TRBV20-1 and TRBJ2-1; 7 bases are shared with TRBD2. In germline, CDR1 is DFQATT, CDR2 SNEGSKA (reference sequence). CDR3 size: 14 residues. CDR3: CGSLAGVGYNEQFF. DNA for the CDR3: TGCGGTTCCTTGGCGGGAGTAGGGTACAATGAGCAGTTCTTC.

This clonotype was observed a few times. CDR3 in amino acids: CSATDRVNTEAFF. The CDR3 nucleotides read TGCAGTGCGACGGACAGGGTGAACACTGAAGCTTTCTTT. The J gene is TRBJ1-1, the V gene TRBV20-1; 8 bases agree with TRBD1. V lost 6 bases and J lost 0; bases outside the gene matches: 3. Germline assignment: CDR1 DFQATT and CDR2 SNEGSKA (reference sequence). CDR3 length: 13 amino acids.

This clonotype showed up just a few times. The chain links TRBV7-9 to TRBJ2-5; D is uncertain. This CDR3 comprises 15 residues. Germline CDR1 is SEHNR and CDR2 is FQNEAQ (reference sequence). With 2 bases removed from V and 1 base from J, the gap between germline ends came to 11 bases. DNA of the CDR3: TGTGCCAGCAGCTTAAACCTACTGGGCCAAGAGACCCAGTACTTC. This encodes CASSLNLLGQETQYF.

Regarding this clonotype: A read error is possible here, since a much larger clone lies one base away. The V gene is TRBV2, the J gene TRBJ2-1; D could derive from TRBD1 or TRBD2 (5 bases each). With the DNA end fitting TRBJ2-7 better, the J assignment may be wrong. CDR3 length: 15 amino acids. Germline CDR1 is SNHLY and CDR2 is FYNNEI. DNA of the CDR3: TGTGCCAGCACCAATCGGGACCAGTTATACAATGAGCAGTACTTC. As protein: CASTNRDQLYNEQYF.

This clonotype was seen ten or more times. The chain carries TRBV7-9 and TRBJ2-3; a possible D gene is TRBD2 (6 bases). CDR3 size: 16 residues. Germline assignment: CDR1 SEHNR and CDR2 FQNEAQ (reference sequence). V lost 5 bases and J lost 0, with 15 bases in between. In nucleotides, the CDR3 is TGTGCCAGCAGCACCGCTAGCGTCCTTAGCACAGATACGCAGTATTTT. This translates into CASSTASVLSTDTQYF. Looking up the rest from reference TRBV7-9 and TRBJ2-3 gives the full variable domain: DTGVSQNPRHKITKRGQNVTFRCDPISEHNRLYWYRQTLGQGPEFLTYFQNEAQLEKSRLLSDRFSAERPKGSFSTLEIQRTEQGDSAMYLCASSTASVLSTDTQYFGPGTRLTVL.

The table lists this clonotype with many counts. The chain recombines TRBV2 with TRBJ1-2; 9 nucleotides align to TRBD1. Germline assignment: CDR1 SNHLY and CDR2 FYNNEI. Trimming removed 4 bases from V and 6 bases from J; junction bases left unmatched: 3. The CDR3 contains 13 residues. Here the CDR3 reads CASSAQGANGYTF. The CDR3 DNA follows: TGTGCCAGCAGTGCACAGGGGGCAAATGGCTACACCTTC.

This chain uses TRBV30 with TRBJ1-4; 7 bases align to TRBD1. J was trimmed by 6 bases and V by 8 bases; bases with no gene match: 6. The germline V gene has CDR1 GTSNPN and CDR2 SVGIG (reference sequence). CDR3 length: 12 residues. CDR3 DNA: TGTGCCCGACAGGGCGGGGATGAAAAACTGTTTTTT. Translating it yields CARQGGDEKLFF. Based on the CDR3 plus reference TRBV30 and TRBJ1-4, the full variable domain is SQTIHQWPATLVQPVGSPLSLECTVEGTSNPNLYWYRQAAGRGLQLLFYSVGIGQISSEVPQNLSASRPQDRQFILSSKKLLLSDSGFYLCARQGGDEKLFFGSGTQLSVL.

The chain links TRBV7-3 to TRBJ2-1, with no clear D. The ends were cut back, 0 bases at V and 0 bases at J, with 6 bases in the middle. This CDR3 comprises 15 residues. Germline assignment: CDR1 SGHTA and CDR2 FQGTGA. The DNA of the CDR3 is TGTGCCAGCAGCTTAACGGCGGACTCCTACAATGAGCAGTTCTTC. Protein sequence: CASSLTADSYNEQFF. The full variable domain, in which reference TRBV7-3 and TRBJ2-1 provide the parts outside the CDR3, is GAGVSQTPSNKVTEKGKYVELRCDPISGHTALYWYRQSLGQGPEFLIYFQGTGAADDSGLPNDRFFAVRPEGSVSTLKIQRTERGDSAVYLCASSLTADSYNEQFFGPGTRLTVL.

This clonotype has at least ten counts. The rearrangement uses TRBV30 and TRBJ1-5; unclear D gene. CDR3 length: 13 amino acids. V was pared by 2 bases and J by 7 bases, with 12 bases between. Germline V gene lookup returns CDR1 GTSNPN and CDR2 SVGIG (reference sequence). The DNA of the CDR3 is TGTGCCTGGAGTCCCTCCGTCCGGCAGCCCCAGCATTTT. Translation: CAWSPSVRQPQHF.

As for this clonotype: Being one base from a much bigger clone, this may be a read error. The chain is built from TRBV11-2 and TRBJ2-1, with 8 bases identical to TRBD2. Looked up from germline, CDR1 is SGHAT and CDR2 is FQNNGV. The CDR3 runs 15 residues. The CDR3, as DNA: TGTGCCAGCAGCTTAGGATTAGCGGGGCTGAATGAGCGGTTCTTC. Protein: CASSLGLAGLNERFF. Supplemented by reference TRBV11-2 and TRBJ2-1, the full variable domain reads EAGVAQSPRYKIIEKRQSVAFWCNPISGHATLYWYQQILGQGPKLLIQFQNNGVVDDSQLPKDRFSAERLKGVDSTLKIQPAKLEDSAVYLCASSLGLAGLNERFFGPGTRLTVL.

The chain couples TRBV19 to TRBJ1-1; D call uncertain. The germline CDR1 and CDR2 sequences are LNHDA and SQIVND (reference sequence). V shed 3 bases and J shed 1 base, with 9 bases lying between them. The length of the CDR3 is 14 residues. The CDR3 spells CASSIGSGNTEAFF. The CDR3 nucleotides read TGTGCCAGTAGTATCGGGTCAGGGAACACTGAAGCTTTCTTT.

This clonotype was seen a handful of times. The chain carries TRBV9 and TRBJ2-7; D might be TRBD2 (5 bases). Germline V CDR1 and CDR2: SGDLS, YYNGEE. This CDR3 region has 15 residues. V lost 4 bases, J lost 1 base, and 15 bases lay in between. CDR3 protein: CASSPRAGQSYEQYF. The CDR3 nucleotides read TGTGCCAGCAGCCCTCGCGCGGGCCAATCCTACGAGCAGTACTTC.

Points on this clonotype: This could be a read error, since a much larger clone is one nucleotide away. This chain uses TRBV11-3 with TRBJ2-7; 8 bases match TRBD2. Per germline, CDR1 SGHNT and CDR2 YENEEA. This CDR3 comprises 12 residues. The chain's CDR3 is CAGSFVAGEQYF. In DNA form, the CDR3 reads TGTGCCGGCAGCTTCGTAGCGGGGGAGCAGTACTTC.

This clonotype showed up just a few times. A much larger clone lies a single base off, so this may be a read error. The chain joins TRBV6-2 or TRBV6-3 to TRBJ1-1; D is ambiguous. Per the germline V gene, CDR1 is MNHEY and CDR2 is SVGEGT. CDR3 length: 14 amino acids. The chain's CDR3 is CASSAQVSFTEALF. The DNA of the CDR3 is TGTGCCAGCAGTGCCCAGGTTTCGTTCACTGAAGCTCTCTTT.

This clonotype came up many times. The gene calls are TRBV6-1 and TRBJ1-6; possibly TRBD1 for D (6 bases). The germline gives CDR1 MNHNS, CDR2 SASEGT. The V end lost 5 bases, the J end lost 13 bases, and 18 bases lay between the germline ends. The CDR3 has 14 residues. CDR3 residues: CASSRDNRADPLHF. In DNA form, the CDR3 reads TGTGCCAGCAGTCGTGATAACAGGGCGGATCCCCTCCACTTT.